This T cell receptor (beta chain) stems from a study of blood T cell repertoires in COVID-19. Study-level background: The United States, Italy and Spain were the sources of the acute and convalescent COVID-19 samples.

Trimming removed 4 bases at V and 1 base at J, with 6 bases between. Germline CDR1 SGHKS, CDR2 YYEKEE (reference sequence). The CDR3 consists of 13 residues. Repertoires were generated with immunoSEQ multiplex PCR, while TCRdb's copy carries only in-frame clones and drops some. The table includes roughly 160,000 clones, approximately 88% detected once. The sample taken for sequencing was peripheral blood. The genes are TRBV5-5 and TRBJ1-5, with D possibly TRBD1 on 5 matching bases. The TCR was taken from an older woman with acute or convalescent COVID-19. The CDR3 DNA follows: TGTGCCAGCAGCCGACAGAGCAATCAGCCCCAGCATTTT. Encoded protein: CASSRQSNQPQHF.